Listed here are 29 T cell receptor beta chains from one sample, sequenced in a study of blood T cell repertoires in COVID-19. Using immunoSEQ multiplex PCR, the repertoire was profiled, and TCRdb retains in-frame clones only, with some absent. The data show some 500,000 clones, approximately 91% seen once. Sequencing was carried out using peripheral blood. The receptor set was obtained from a woman aged 50 to 60 with COVID-19, enrolled during active disease.

This chain connects TRBV24-1 to TRBJ1-2, with TRBD1 as a possible D gene (5 bases). The germline CDR1 and CDR2 sequences are KGHDR and SFDVKD. The CDR3 sequence is 12 residues long. The V gene lost 5 bases and the J gene lost 8 bases, with 11 bases spanning the gap. CDR3 DNA sequence: TGTGCCACCAGTGCCCCTCAGGGCGGCTACACCTTC. This sequence encodes CATSAPQGGYTF.

The J gene is TRBJ1-2, the V gene TRBV2, with D maybe TRBD1 (5 bases). Germline V lookup: CDR1 SNHLY, CDR2 FYNNEI. This CDR3 has 13 residues. Between the trimmed V and J ends, which lost 6 bases and 4 bases, there was a span of 12 bases. In nucleotides, the CDR3 is TGTGCCAGCAGCGCAGGGAACGCCTATGGCTACACCTTC. The encoded protein is CASSAGNAYGYTF.

This chain joins TRBV27 and TRBJ2-1; unclear D gene. V lost 0 bases to trimming and J lost 5 bases, with 8 bases between them. The CDR3 is 14 residues long. Per the germline V gene, CDR1 is MNHEY and CDR2 is SMNVEV (reference sequence). CDR3 DNA: TGTGCCAGCAGTTTATCGTCCACAGACAATGAGCAGTTCTTC. This translates into CASSLSSTDNEQFF.

CDR3 amino acids: CATTREGLAGGNTDTQYF. Here the CDR3 DNA reads TGTGCCACCACGAGGGAGGGACTAGCGGGGGGAAACACAGATACGCAGTATTTT. J is TRBJ2-3 and V is TRBV10-3; 15 bases line up with TRBD2. Germline V gene sequence: CDR1 ENHRY, CDR2 SYGVKD. CDR3 length: 18 amino acids. V was clipped by 10 bases and J by 2 bases; unmatched bases: 13.

This chain links TRBV20-1 with TRBJ2-7; D unresolved. The CDR3 has 11 residues. The V gene lost 3 bases and the J gene lost 3 bases, with 6 bases spanning the gap. Per the germline V gene, CDR1 is DFQATT and CDR2 is SNEGSKA (reference sequence). The CDR3 nucleotides read TGCAGTGCTAGGGAGAACTACGAGCAGTACTTC. This sequence encodes CSARENYEQYF.

The chain has TRBV10-1 and TRBJ1-1, with TRBD1 matching over 8 bases. After removal of 8 bases from V and 1 base from J, the junction contained 6 bases not matched to a gene. This CDR3 contains 14 residues. Germline CDR1 is WNHNN and CDR2 is SYGVQD (reference sequence). The CDR3 nucleotides are TGCGCCAGCTCTCCGGGACAGGCGAACACTGAAGCTTTCTTT. It yields the protein CASSPGQANTEAFF.

This chain uses TRBV6-4 with TRBJ2-7; D is possibly TRBD1 (6 bases). Germline lookup yields CDR1 MRHNA and CDR2 SNTAGT. This CDR3 is built from 13 residues. V was cut by 5 bases and J by 3 bases, with 11 bases left in between. The DNA for the CDR3 is TGTGCCAGCAGTCCATCAGGGGACTACGAGCAGTACTTC. Amino acid sequence: CASSPSGDYEQYF.

This clone was observed a handful of times. The chain links TRBV19 to TRBJ1-5; maybe TRBD1 (5 bases). CDR3 length: 14 residues. V was pared by 3 bases and J by 5 bases, with 11 bases between. Germline V gives CDR1 LNHDA, CDR2 SQIVND (reference sequence). This CDR3 reads CASSIRGSDQPQHF. The CDR3 region has the DNA TGTGCCAGTAGTATCCGGGGGTCGGATCAGCCCCAGCATTTT.

The CDR3: CASRARTGDGYTF. The CDR3, as DNA: TGTGCCAGCAGGGCTCGGACAGGGGACGGCTACACCTTC. This chain joins TRBV2 and TRBJ1-2; 9 bases are shared with TRBD1. The CDR3 length is 13 residues. The junction had 7 bases not matched to a gene; V was cut back by 6 bases and J by 8 bases. The V gene's germline CDR1 is SNHLY and CDR2 FYNNEI. Filled out from reference TRBV2 and TRBJ1-2, the complete variable domain reads EPEVTQTPSHQVTQMGQEVILRCVPISNHLYFYWYRQILGQKVEFLVSFYNNEISEKSEIFDDQFSVERPDGSNFTLKIRSTKLEDSAMYFCASRARTGDGYTFGSGTRLTVV.

The chain carries TRBV30 and TRBJ2-6; a weak D match, TRBD1 (6 bases). Trimming took 4 bases from V and 4 from J, leaving 8 bases between them. Germline values: CDR1 GTSNPN, CDR2 SVGIG (reference sequence). The CDR3 sequence is 13 residues long. The CDR3: CAWTGVGANVLTF. The CDR3 bases are TGTGCCTGGACAGGGGTAGGGGCCAACGTCCTGACTTTC.

The chain recombines TRBV5-4 with TRBJ1-6; unclear D gene. CDR1 and CDR2 (germline): SGHNT, YYREEE (reference sequence). The V gene lost 0 bases and the J gene lost 6 bases, with 7 bases spanning the gap. The CDR3 contains 14 residues. The DNA of the CDR3 is TGTGCCAGCAGCTTGGAACATGGTAATTCACCCCTCCACTTT. Amino acids: CASSLEHGNSPLHF.

This chain connects TRBV15 to TRBJ1-1, with D possibly being TRBD1 (6 bases). Germline-derived CDR1 and CDR2 are LNHNV and YYDKDF (reference sequence). The CDR3 loop spans 14 amino acids. V lost 6 bases and J 1 base, leaving 12 bases between the germline ends. CDR3 protein: CATRTGSANTEAFF. The CDR3 nucleotides read TGTGCCACCAGGACAGGTTCGGCGAACACTGAAGCTTTCTTT. The whole variable domain, remainder taken from reference TRBV15 and TRBJ1-1, is DAMVIQNPRYQVTQFGKPVTLSCSQTLNHNVMYWYQQKSSQAPKLLFHYYDKDFNNEADTPDNFQSRRPNTSFCFLDIRSPGLGDTAMYLCATRTGSANTEAFFGQGTRLTVV.

The chain links TRBV7-9 to TRBJ1-2, with no clear D. The germline V and J ends were trimmed by 2 bases and 4 bases, with 5 bases remaining between them. CDR3 size: 12 residues. The germline V gene has CDR1 SEHNR and CDR2 FQNEAQ (reference sequence). The CDR3 sequence is CASSLILYGYTF. The CDR3 DNA sequence: TGTGCCAGCAGCTTAATACTCTATGGCTACACCTTC.

The chain recombines TRBV4-2 with TRBJ1-2; D might be TRBD1 (5 bases). Germline loops: CDR1 LGHNA, CDR2 YNFKEQ. Trimming left V 0 bases short and J 4 bases short, with 15 bases between. The CDR3 spans 16 residues. CDR3 sequence (DNA): TGTGCCAGCAGCCAAGATCCGGCGGGGGTAGCCTATGGCTACACCTTC. Residues: CASSQDPAGVAYGYTF.

The chain is built from TRBV18 and TRBJ2-1, with 7 positions matching TRBD2. Germline CDR1 KGHSH, CDR2 LQKENI. This CDR3 spans 11 amino acids. With V trimmed by 5 bases and J by 8 bases, 0 bases remained unmatched. In DNA form, the CDR3 reads TGTGCCAGCTCAGCGGGGGATGAGCAGTTCTTC. Translating gives CASSAGDEQFF.

The V and J genes are TRBV7-6 and TRBJ2-2; 9 bases match TRBD1. The CDR3 has 16 residues. V shed 5 bases, J shed 3 bases, and the junction held 7 bases outside the gene matches. The germline V gene has CDR1 SGHVS and CDR2 FNYEAQ. The CDR3, as DNA: TGTGCCAGCAGCGCCCGGACAGGGGAGTACACCGGGGAGCTGTTTTTT. This gives the protein CASSARTGEYTGELFF.

The chain recombines TRBV9 with TRBJ2-1; 7 bases are a match to TRBD1. CDR1 is SGDLS, CDR2 YYNGEE, per germline. Trimming at V came to 3 bases and at J to 8 bases, leaving 8 bases not matched to a gene. The CDR3 is 14 residues long. CDR3 region: CASSGGDGTDEQFF. CDR3 sequence (DNA): TGTGCCAGCAGCGGGGGAGACGGGACAGATGAGCAGTTCTTC.

The sample holds a few counts of this clone. The J gene is TRBJ1-2, the V gene TRBV6-6; possibly TRBD1 for D (5 bases). Trimming removed 5 bases from V and 1 base from J, with 11 bases in between. The CDR3 is 14 residues long. From germline, CDR1 is MNHNY and CDR2 SVGAGI (reference sequence). CDR3 coding DNA: TGTGCCAGCAGTGAGACGACAGTTAACTATGGCTACACCTTC. Encoded protein: CASSETTVNYGYTF.

The chain couples TRBV6-5 to TRBJ1-2, with no clear D. The CDR3 has 15 amino acids. V lost 5 bases, J lost 4 bases, and 17 bases lay in between. Germline loops: CDR1 MNHEY, CDR2 SVGAGI. CDR3 sequence (DNA): TGTGCCAGCAGTCGGGAGTCGCTGGCATCCTATGGCTACACCTTC. Translating it yields CASSRESLASYGYTF.

This chain uses TRBV6-5 with TRBJ1-1; D not resolved. Trimming shortened V by 5 bases and J by 5 bases, and 15 bases separated the two germline ends. There are 14 residues in the CDR3. From germline, CDR1 is MNHEY and CDR2 SVGAGI. The CDR3 spells CASSLKYWSTEAFF. CDR3 sequence (DNA): TGTGCCAGCAGTCTAAAGTACTGGTCAACTGAAGCTTTCTTT.

The genes are TRBV11-3 and TRBJ2-1, with 7 positions matching TRBD1. The CDR3 is 15 amino acids. V lost 5 bases, J lost 1 base, and 5 bases stayed unmatched. Germline V gene sequence: CDR1 SGHNT, CDR2 YENEEA. CDR3 in amino acids: CASSHNRGSYNEQFF. The CDR3 DNA follows: TGTGCCAGCAGCCATAACAGGGGATCCTACAATGAGCAGTTCTTC.

The chain joins TRBV11-1 to TRBJ2-2, with D unclear. There are 12 residues in the CDR3. Germline CDR1 and CDR2: SGHAT and FQDESV (reference sequence). Deletions cut 5 bases from V and 7 bases from J, with 8 bases between. The CDR3 loop is CASSVPGGELFF. DNA of the CDR3: TGTGCCAGCAGCGTCCCAGGCGGGGAGCTGTTTTTT.

This chain uses TRBV4-1 with TRBJ2-7; 13 positions match TRBD2. Looked up from germline, CDR1 is MGHRA and CDR2 is YSYEKL. This CDR3 has 15 residues. The junction had 9 bases not matched to a gene; V was cut back by 4 bases and J by 9 bases. The CDR3 DNA reads as TGCGCCAGCAGCCCTACTAGCGGGGGGGGTTCAAGGCAGTACTTC. Translated: CASSPTSGGGSRQYF.

The chain has TRBV28 and TRBJ1-1; TRBD1 agrees at 12 bases. Germline V gene sequence: CDR1 MDHEN, CDR2 SYDVKM. The CDR3 loop spans 19 amino acids. Trimming removed 7 bases from V and 1 base from J; junction bases left unmatched: 16. For the CDR3, the DNA is TGTGCCAGCAATATCGAATACCCGGGACAGGGGGCCGAGAACACTGAAGCTTTCTTT. This gives the protein CASNIEYPGQGAENTEAFF.

This chain links TRBV6-5 with TRBJ2-1; the D gene is possibly TRBD2 (6 bases). CDR1 and CDR2 from the germline V gene are MNHEY and SVGAGI. The CDR3 spans 14 residues. Deletions cut 7 bases from V and 4 bases from J, with 14 bases between. CDR3 bases: TGTGCCAGCACTATCGGGGGAGGATACAATGAGCAGTTCTTC. Its translation: CASTIGGGYNEQFF.

This rearrangement joins TRBV29-1 to TRBJ2-5; 8 nucleotides match TRBD2. Germline loops: CDR1 SQVTM, CDR2 ANQGSEA. The CDR3 covers 14 residues. After removal of 6 bases from V and 7 bases from J, the junction contained 13 bases not matched to a gene. DNA for the CDR3: TGCAGCGTCGGGGGGGGTCACCCCCCTGGGACCCAGTACTTC. Translating gives CSVGGGHPPGTQYF.

Remarks on this clone: Other DNA sequences in the sample encode the same CDR3. This sequence joins TRBV5-1 and TRBJ2-1; 7 bases are a match to TRBD1. This CDR3 is 15 amino acids long. CDR1 SGHRS and CDR2 YFSETQ come from the germline V gene. With V trimmed by 0 bases and J by 4 bases, 4 bases remained unmatched. The CDR3 nucleotides are TGCGCCAGCAGCTTGGGACAGGGTCGGTACAATGAGCAGTTCTTC. Encoded protein: CASSLGQGRYNEQFF.

The chain links TRBV27 to TRBJ2-7; 8 bases are shared with TRBD1. Germline V gene sequence: CDR1 MNHEY, CDR2 SMNVEV (reference sequence). The CDR3 is made up of 13 amino acids. J was trimmed by 4 bases and V by 3 bases; bases with no gene match: 2. The CDR3 coding sequence is TGTGCCAGCAGTTTCAGGGGGCAATACGAGCAGTACTTC. Its translation is CASSFRGQYEQYF.

The CDR3 DNA reads TGTGCCAGTAATCGGTTGAACACTGAAGCTTTCTTT. Protein: CASNRLNTEAFF. The chain couples TRBV19 to TRBJ1-1, with unresolved D. Germline CDR1 and CDR2: LNHDA and SQIVND (reference sequence). The CDR3 runs 12 residues. V gave up 7 bases and J gave up 0 bases, with 6 bases separating them. The full variable domain, its missing parts supplied by reference TRBV19 and TRBJ1-1, is DGGITQSPKYLFRKEGQNVTLSCEQNLNHDAMYWYRQDPGQGLRLIYYSQIVNDFQKGDIAEGYSVSREKKESFPLTVTSAQKNPTAFYLCASNRLNTEAFFGQGTRLTVV.